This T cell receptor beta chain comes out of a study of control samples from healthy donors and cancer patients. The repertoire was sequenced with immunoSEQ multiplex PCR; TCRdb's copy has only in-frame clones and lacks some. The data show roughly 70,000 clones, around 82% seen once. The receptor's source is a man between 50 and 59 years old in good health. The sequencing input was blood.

CDR3 loop: CSVANLNSPLHF. The CDR3 nucleotides are TGCAGCGTTGCGAATCTTAATTCACCCCTCCACTTT. The chain recombines TRBV29-1 with TRBJ1-6; unclear D gene. CDR3 length: 12 amino acids. From germline, CDR1 is SQVTM and CDR2 ANQGSEA. V dropped 4 bases and J dropped 6 bases, with 7 bases sitting between them.